Below, 27 T cell receptor beta chains from the same sample are listed, as sequenced in a study of vaccination effects on CD4 cells after COVID-19. Their antigens remain unidentified. Some clones are missing from TCRdb's copy, which holds only in-frame ones; the method was immunoSEQ multiplex PCR. The sample records more than 25,000 clones, almost 75% being singletons. Peptide-pool stimulation followed by sequencing identified expanded antigen-specific CD4+ clonotypes in the ViraFEST assay. An approximately ten-day culture period preceded the isolation of CD4+ T cells. The cohort was immunized with two doses of either the BNT162b2 or mRNA-1273 vaccine. Sequencing used CD4+ T cells from PBMCs cultured with HCoV-229E spike peptides, obtained after COVID-19 vaccination. Receptors were obtained from a human donor who received a COVID-19 vaccine.

The chain is built from TRBV20-1 and TRBJ2-3; no clear D. Trimming took off 5 bases at V and 1 base at J, with 7 bases between the two ends. Germline CDR1 is DFQATT and CDR2 is SNEGSKA (reference sequence). This CDR3 has 12 residues. CDR3 sequence: CSARGGTDTQYF. The CDR3 coding sequence is TGCAGTGCTCGTGGGGGCACAGATACGCAGTATTTT.

This chain links TRBV29-1 with TRBJ1-5, with D perhaps matching TRBD1 (6 bases). Trimming removed 5 bases at V and 0 bases at J, with 14 bases between. Germline V gene sequence: CDR1 SQVTM, CDR2 ANQGSEA. The CDR3 sequence is 15 residues long. The CDR3 DNA sequence: TGCAGCGTTAACAGGGAACGGGATAGCAATCAGCCCCAGCATTTT. Translating it yields CSVNRERDSNQPQHF.

This chain uses TRBV11-2 with TRBJ1-3; a possible D gene is TRBD1 (5 bases). Per the germline V gene, CDR1 is SGHAT and CDR2 is FQNNGV. Deletions cut 2 bases from V and 4 bases from J, with 9 bases between. The CDR3 consists of 14 residues. The CDR3 protein is CASSLNKGGNTIYF. DNA of the CDR3: TGTGCCAGCAGCTTAAATAAGGGGGGAAACACCATATATTTT.

The chain carries TRBV6-4 and TRBJ2-1; TRBD2 is a possible D gene (5 bases). CDR3 size: 16 residues. Germline CDR1 MRHNA, CDR2 SNTAGT. Trimming cost V 6 bases and J 0 bases, with 15 bases left between them. In DNA, the CDR3 is TGTGCCAGCAGGAACCTCCTAGGGAGCTCCTACAATGAGCAGTTCTTC. Its protein is CASRNLLGSSYNEQFF.

The chain joins TRBV3-1 (or the pseudogene TRBV3-2) to TRBJ2-1, with unresolved D. Germline assignment: CDR1 LGHDT and CDR2 YNNKEL (reference sequence). The CDR3 runs to 17 residues. With 0 bases removed from V and 0 bases from J, the gap between germline ends came to 12 bases. The CDR3 region has the DNA TGTGCCAGCAGCCAAGATCAAGCAGGTAGCTCCTACAATGAGCAGTTCTTC. The encoded protein is CASSQDQAGSSYNEQFF.

This sequence joins TRBV6-5 and TRBJ1-1; D ambiguous. This CDR3 has 12 residues. V was shortened by 8 bases and J by 4 bases, with 11 bases between the two germline ends. The germline gives CDR1 MNHEY, CDR2 SVGAGI. In nucleotides, the CDR3 is TGTGCCAGCGTTCGGGGTGGCACTGAAGCTTTCTTT. Translation gives CASVRGGTEAFF.

The chain uses TRBV3-1 (or the pseudogene TRBV3-2) and TRBJ2-3; 7 bases line up with TRBD2. V was pared by 4 bases and J by 4 bases, with 11 bases of the junction left unmatched. The CDR3 is 16 residues long. Germline V CDR1 and CDR2: LGHDT, YNNKEL (reference sequence). This chain's CDR3 is CASSRLNLGGSDTQYF. The DNA of the CDR3 is TGTGCCAGCAGCCGCCTGAATCTCGGGGGGTCAGATACGCAGTATTTT.

The gene calls are TRBV6-1 and TRBJ1-2; D is unresolved. Trimming removed 4 bases from V and 0 bases from J, with 18 bases in between. Germline V CDR1 and CDR2: MNHNS, SASEGT. The CDR3 contains 17 residues. The CDR3 DNA reads TGTGCCAGCAGTGGCCCGGGATCTGGGAAAGCTAACTATGGCTACACCTTC. Its translation: CASSGPGSGKANYGYTF.

The chain links TRBV7-2 to TRBJ2-7; the match to TRBD2 covers 9 bases. CDR3 length equals 16 residues. Germline-derived CDR1 and CDR2 are SGHTA and FQGNSA. Trimming cost V 1 base and J 4 bases; bases outside gene matches: 8. In DNA form, the CDR3 reads TGTGCCAGCAGCTTAGATCTAGCGGGGCCGAAGTACGAGCAGTACTTC. This translates into CASSLDLAGPKYEQYF.

This clone showed up just once. The chain recombines TRBV2 with TRBJ2-4; 12 bases are shared with TRBD2. Per the germline V gene, CDR1 is SNHLY and CDR2 is FYNNEI. This CDR3 has 14 amino acids. The V gene end was trimmed by 5 bases and the J gene end by 10 bases; junction bases not matched to a gene: 6. CDR3 sequence (DNA): TGTGCCAGCAGTCCTGCTAGCGGGGGGGCTATTCAGTACTTC. This sequence encodes CASSPASGGAIQYF.

J is TRBJ1-1 and V is TRBV9; D call uncertain. Per the germline V gene, CDR1 is SGDLS and CDR2 is YYNGEE. Deletions cut 4 bases from V and 0 bases from J, with 7 bases between. The CDR3 contains 13 residues. This chain's CDR3 is CASSSYMNTEAFF. Here the CDR3 DNA reads TGTGCCAGCAGCTCATACATGAACACTGAAGCTTTCTTT.

The chain recombines TRBV6-5 with TRBJ2-7, with a tentative D call TRBD2 (5 bases). This CDR3 region has 14 residues. Trimming left V 7 bases short and J 0 bases short, with 13 bases between. From germline, CDR1 is MNHEY and CDR2 SVGAGI. This CDR3 reads CASTGGGYSYEQYF. CDR3 in DNA: TGTGCCAGCACAGGTGGCGGGTACTCCTACGAGCAGTACTTC.

The rearrangement links TRBV14 to TRBJ2-5; tentative D call: TRBD1 (5 bases). Trimming removed 1 base from V and 7 bases from J, with 16 bases in between. CDR1 SGHDN and CDR2 FVKESK come from the germline V gene. The CDR3 totals 15 residues. DNA for the CDR3: TGTGCCAGCAGCCAAGCATGGTTAGGCCAGGGGACCCAGTACTTC. Translated, it gives CASSQAWLGQGTQYF. The full variable domain, rest sourced from reference TRBV14 and TRBJ2-5, is EAGVTQFPSHSVIEKGQTVTLRCDPISGHDNLYWYRRVMGKEIKFLLHFVKESKQDESGMPNNRFLAERTGGTYSTLKVQPAELEDSGVYFCASSQAWLGQGTQYFGPGTRLLVL.

The chain uses TRBV7-9 and TRBJ1-6; D gene unclear. The CDR3 loop spans 13 amino acids. Trimming stripped 2 bases from V and 13 bases from J, with 12 bases between. Germline-derived CDR1 and CDR2 are SEHNR and FQNEAQ (reference sequence). The CDR3 sequence is CASSLSLGGPLHF. The CDR3 coding sequence is TGTGCCAGCAGCTTATCTCTTGGAGGTCCCCTCCACTTT. The full variable domain, with the rest looked up from reference TRBV7-9 and TRBJ1-6, is DTGVSQNPRHKITKRGQNVTFRCDPISEHNRLYWYRQTLGQGPEFLTYFQNEAQLEKSRLLSDRFSAERPKGSFSTLEIQRTEQGDSAMYLCASSLSLGGPLHFGNGTRLTVT.

The count of this clone is one. The chain carries TRBV9 and TRBJ2-7; D is unclear. The germline gives CDR1 SGDLS, CDR2 YYNGEE. The CDR3 covers 14 residues. The ends were cut back, 0 bases at V and 0 bases at J, with 7 bases in the middle. The CDR3 coding sequence is TGTGCCAGCAGCGTAGGGAAAACCTCCTACGAGCAGTACTTC. It codes for CASSVGKTSYEQYF.

This sequence joins TRBV5-4 and TRBJ2-3, with no clear D. Germline CDR1 and CDR2: SGHNT and YYREEE (reference sequence). Trimming stripped 4 bases from V and 2 bases from J, with 11 bases between. The CDR3 loop spans 14 amino acids. CDR3 nucleotide sequence: TGTGCCAGCAGCACGGGCACAGTCACAGATACGCAGTATTTT. The encoded protein is CASSTGTVTDTQYF.

This clone was observed a few times. This chain links TRBV7-2 with TRBJ2-7; no reliable D call. V was cut by 2 bases and J by 4 bases, with 3 bases left in between. The CDR3 length is 11 residues. Germline-derived CDR1 and CDR2 are SGHTA and FQGNSA. CDR3 protein: CASSLSYEQYF. The CDR3 bases are TGTGCCAGCAGCTTATCATACGAGCAGTACTTC. The whole variable domain, filled in from reference TRBV7-2 and TRBJ2-7, reads GAGVSQSPSNKVTEKGKDVELRCDPISGHTALYWYRQSLGQGLEFLIYFQGNSAPDKSGLPSDRFSAERTGGSVSTLTIQRTQQEDSAVYLCASSLSYEQYFGPGTRLTVT.

A single count supports this clone. The V and J genes are TRBV3-1 (or the pseudogene TRBV3-2) and TRBJ2-3; D unresolved. Germline V gene sequence: CDR1 LGHDT, CDR2 YNNKEL (reference sequence). The ends were cut back, 1 base at V and 6 bases at J, with 5 bases in the middle. This CDR3 is built from 12 residues. The CDR3 loop reads CASSQVSDTQYF. The CDR3 DNA follows: TGTGCCAGCAGCCAAGTCTCGGATACGCAGTATTTT.

CDR3 sequence reads: CASRGSMNTGELFF. The CDR3, as DNA: TGTGCCAGCAGAGGATCCATGAACACCGGGGAGCTGTTTTTT. The V gene is TRBV6-5, the J gene TRBJ2-2, with D uncertain. The CDR3 spans 14 residues. V was cut by 6 bases and J by 1 base, with 9 bases left in between. Germline CDR1 MNHEY, CDR2 SVGAGI.

V gene TRBV25-1 combines with J gene TRBJ2-3, with D possibly matching TRBD2 (5 bases). CDR1 is MGHDK, CDR2 SYGVNS, per germline. There are 13 residues in the CDR3. The V end was cut by 7 bases, the J end by 3 bases, with 11 bases between. CDR3 sequence: CASTARRTDTQYF. CDR3 DNA: TGTGCCAGCACTGCTAGGAGGACAGATACGCAGTATTTT.

The sample holds a few counts of this clone. The CDR3 region has the DNA TGTGCCAGCAGTTGGGACACCCGCAATCAGCCCCAGCATTTT. It specifies CASSWDTRNQPQHF. V and J are TRBV6-6 and TRBJ1-5, with a possible D match to TRBD1 (6 bases). V was trimmed by 4 bases and J by 2 bases, leaving 9 bases between them. Germline assignment: CDR1 MNHNY and CDR2 SVGAGI (reference sequence). The CDR3 sequence is 14 residues long.

V and J are TRBV9 and TRBJ2-5; weak D call: TRBD1 (5 bases). Germline loops: CDR1 SGDLS, CDR2 YYNGEE. V dropped 1 base and J dropped 2 bases, with 9 bases sitting between them. The CDR3 consists of 14 residues. This CDR3 is CASSVYDRQETQYF. The DNA for the CDR3 is TGTGCCAGCAGCGTATACGACAGACAAGAGACCCAGTACTTC.

V is TRBV27 and J is TRBJ2-6; D perhaps matches TRBD1 (6 bases). CDR3 length equals 17 residues. The V and J ends lost 4 bases and 1 base respectively, with 14 bases between them. Germline CDR1 and CDR2: MNHEY and SMNVEV (reference sequence). This chain's CDR3 is CASSSGQFKSGANVLTF. CDR3 sequence (DNA): TGTGCCAGCAGTTCCGGACAGTTTAAATCTGGGGCCAACGTCCTGACTTTC.

V usage is TRBV5-5 and J usage is TRBJ2-5; 7 bases agree with TRBD2. The germline CDR1 and CDR2 sequences are SGHKS and YYEKEE (reference sequence). With V trimmed by 4 bases and J by 2 bases, 5 bases remained unmatched. This CDR3 comprises 14 residues. The CDR3 spells CASSGYGGQETQYF. The CDR3, as DNA: TGTGCCAGCAGCGGGTACGGGGGGCAAGAGACCCAGTACTTC.

The chain joins TRBV5-1 to TRBJ1-3, with D perhaps TRBD1 (5 bases). The V gene's germline CDR1 is SGHRS and CDR2 YFSETQ. V was clipped by 1 base and J by 0 bases, with 14 bases between them. The CDR3 spans 17 residues. CDR3 sequence (DNA): TGCGCCAGCAGCTTGTCGGGGGGTCTTATCTCTGGAAACACCATATATTTT. Protein: CASSLSGGLISGNTIYF. Together with reference TRBV5-1 and TRBJ1-3, the CDR3 gives the full variable domain: KAGVTQTPRYLIKTRGQQVTLSCSPISGHRSVSWYQQTPGQGLQFLFEYFSETQRNKGNFPGRFSGRQFSNSRSEMNVSTLELGDSALYLCASSLSGGLISGNTIYFGEGSWLTVV.

V usage is TRBV5-1 and J usage is TRBJ1-1, with 7 nucleotides matching TRBD1. CDR1 SGHRS and CDR2 YFSETQ come from the germline V gene. CDR3 size: 16 residues. Trimming cost V 3 bases and J 0 bases; bases outside gene matches: 8. In nucleotides, the CDR3 is TGCGCCAGCAGCTGGGGACAGACACAGATGAACACTGAAGCTTTCTTT. It encodes CASSWGQTQMNTEAFF.

This rearrangement joins TRBV6-5 to TRBJ1-2; unclear D gene. V lost 6 bases, J lost 4 bases, and 6 bases lay in between. CDR3 size: 11 residues. The germline gives CDR1 MNHEY, CDR2 SVGAGI. The CDR3 sequence is CASRRVYGYTF. DNA of the CDR3: TGTGCCAGCAGGAGGGTCTATGGCTACACCTTC.